This TCR beta chain is from a study of T cell repertoires in cytomegalovirus infection. Study conclusions and caveats: HLA-C-restricted CMV clonotypes gave the most frequent clonotype in two of eight donors. Accumulated public TCR beta family frequency recognized individuals carrying CMV together with the relevant HLA.

TCRdb re-analysed the reads in MiXCR, keeping a single row per CDR3 protein. The data contain 830,000 or so distinct CDR3 sequences, approximately 29% of them seen just once; the ten biggest clones take up roughly 12%. The CDR3 has 15 residues. Deletions cut 1 base from V and 2 bases from J, with 11 bases between. Per germline, CDR1 MGHRA and CDR2 YSYEKL. This clonotype was counted a few times. Its antigen remains unknown. The chain links TRBV4-1 to TRBJ2-5; no firm D call. This TCR was recovered from a human donor in good health (CMV status not recorded). Some clones in this sample may be carry-over from other donors' samples. Sequencing was performed on cultured CD8+ T cells from PBMCs, taken from culture after CMV antigen stimulation. CDR3: CASSQVPAGQETQYF. The CDR3 bases are TGCGCCAGCAGCCAAGTCCCGGCCGGACAAGAGACCCAGTACTTC.